This T cell receptor beta chain was captured by sequencing in a study of T cell responses to AZD1222 COVID-19 vaccine. Sequenced by immunoSEQ multiplex PCR; TCRdb stores in-frame clones only, minus some. The sample has 75,000 to 95,000 clones; about 90% are singletons. Per germline, CDR1 SGHTA and CDR2 FQGNSA. J was trimmed by 2 bases and V by 4 bases; bases with no gene match: 1. The CDR3 runs to 13 residues. Material: peripheral blood, obtained on day 0 of MenACWY control vaccination. The TCR comes from an adult in good health. The V call is TRBV7-2, the J call TRBJ2-7, with 8 bases that match TRBD1. The CDR3 DNA sequence: TGTGCCAGCAGCTGGACAGGGCCCTACGAGCAGTACTTC. Its translation: CASSWTGPYEQYF.